This is a list of T cell receptor beta chains from one sample in a study of blood T cell repertoires in COVID-19. Clones were read by immunoSEQ multiplex PCR, and TCRdb kept only the in-frame ones, dropping some. The table lists roughly 150,000 clones, more than 65% of them singletons. Sequencing was done on a sample of peripheral blood. These receptors were taken from a man in his sixties with acute or convalescent COVID-19. The conserved cysteine and the conserved F or W are not part of the CDR3 here.

J	V	CDR3
TRBJ2-1	TRBV12-5	ASGTGTSGGYNEQF
TRBJ2-6	TRBV3-1/TRBV3-2	ASSPLIQTSGANVLT
TRBJ2-3	TRBV27	ASRGLARPYSSTDTQY
TRBJ2-3	TRBV9	ASSVAGYSTDTQY
TRBJ2-3	TRBV6-1	ASSDIAGGIDTQY
TRBJ2-1	TRBV6-6	ASRAGVYNEQF
TRBJ2-7	TRBV5-1	ASSPPGLAGWAQY
TRBJ1-2	TRBV7-8	ASSLGHGLANYGYT
TRBJ2-3	TRBV20-1	SASIPPSGSEDTQY
TRBJ2-1	TRBV5-5	ASSLGLAGELYNEQF
TRBJ2-7	TRBV4-1	ASSQTTGDYEQY
TRBJ2-7	TRBV5-1	ASKGGQGSYEQY
TRBJ1-5	TRBV6-5	ASSYGQSNQPQH
TRBJ2-5	TRBV7-7	ASSLNRGYQETQY
TRBJ1-6	TRBV6-1	ASSEVEFSPLH
TRBJ2-3	TRBV4-1	ASSQDYRLARTDTQY
TRBJ2-3	TRBV5-1	ASNSGTSTDTQY
TRBJ1-5	TRBV6-5	ASSQRGMGNQPQH
TRBJ2-1	TRBV5-4	ASRTSSGKGGNEQF
TRBJ2-2	TRBV5-4	ASSLIGQGAVGELF
TRBJ2-4	TRBV4-1	ASSQDFMGGTKNIQY
TRBJ2-1	TRBV5-4	ASSLGQYNEQF
TRBJ2-6	TRBV21-1	ASSKGGGRVDSGANVLT
TRBJ1-5	TRBV19	ASSTLDTVDQPQH
TRBJ2-7	TRBV2	ASRARDNSYEQY
TRBJ2-1	TRBV2	ASTGYNEQF